This T cell receptor (beta chain) comes out of a study of CD8 T cells in Susac syndrome. This CDR3 region has 13 residues. V lost 9 bases and J lost 3, with 12 bases in between. A quantity of 0.5 to 1 ug RNA underwent reverse transcription using random hexamers. TCRdb reanalysed the immunoSEQ multiplex PCR reads using MiXCR and keeps one entry per CDR3 protein. The profile shows under 150,000 distinct CDR3 sequences, 95% of them singletons. The receptor was isolated from a human donor with Susac syndrome. Sequenced input: CD4+ T cells from PBMCs. The rearrangement links TRBV12-3 or TRBV12-4 to TRBJ1-5; D may be TRBD1 (5 bases). The CDR3 DNA sequence: TGTGCCAGTCGGATGGGGCCCAATCAGCCCCAGCATTTT. Its translation is CASRMGPNQPQHF.